Shown below are 12 T cell receptor beta chains from a single sample sequenced in a study of T cells in Graves' hyperthyroidism and ophthalmopathy. It was RNA transcripts that yielded the amplified TCR beta CDR3 regions. HTBI primers were used for first-round RT-PCR of the TCR CDR3. TCRdb called the multiplex PCR reads again in MiXCR, with one record for every CDR3 protein. The sample includes some 530,000 distinct CDR3 sequences, approximately 23% of them seen just once. Sample: blood. The receptors come from a woman in her 70s with Graves' ophthalmopathy.

Only a few counts were recorded for this clonotype. CDR3 nucleotide sequence: TGTGCCAGCAGTTTAAGAATTTGGGGACAGGAAAATCAGCCCCAGCATTTT. Encoded protein: CASSLRIWGQENQPQHF. The chain couples TRBV12-3 or TRBV12-4 to TRBJ1-5, with 8 bases matching TRBD1. V was clipped by 2 bases and J by 4 bases; unmatched bases: 10. This CDR3 comprises 17 residues.

The chain couples TRBV27 to TRBJ2-3; 8 positions agree with TRBD1. CDR1 and CDR2 (germline): MNHEY, SMNVEV (reference sequence). The CDR3 totals 15 residues. Trimming removed 5 bases from V and 5 bases from J; junction bases left unmatched: 9. The CDR3 DNA sequence: TGTGCCAGCAGTCTCGGGGACAGGAGGAGAGATACGCAGTATTTT. Its protein product is CASSLGDRRRDTQYF.

CDR3 amino acids: CASKKRGQENTEAFF. The CDR3 DNA is TGCGCCAGCAAAAAAAGGGGACAGGAGAACACTGAAGCTTTCTTT. The chain combines TRBV5-1 with TRBJ1-1; 8 bases align to TRBD1. CDR1 SGHRS and CDR2 YFSETQ come from the germline V gene. The V gene end was trimmed by 6 bases and the J gene end by 1 base; junction bases not matched to a gene: 8. The CDR3 runs to 15 residues.

This clonotype was seen a few times. Here the CDR3 DNA reads TGTGCCAGCAGTCCTCAAAGAGGGGGAATGAACACTGAAGCTTTCTTT. This sequence encodes CASSPQRGGMNTEAFF. The chain recombines TRBV12-3 or TRBV12-4 with TRBJ1-1; D might be TRBD1 (6 bases). Trimming left V 5 bases short and J 0 bases short, with 16 bases between. CDR3 length: 16 amino acids.

This clonotype occurred a few times. The junction shows a germline mismatch at one end, possibly a read error. This chain links TRBV6-1 with TRBJ1-1, with D uncertain. CDR1 is MNHNS and CDR2 is SASEGT in the germline V gene. The CDR3 totals 11 residues. CDR3 DNA: TGTGCCAGCAGCGAAGCCAGTGAAGCTTTCTTT. Translating gives CASSEASEAFF.

DNA for the CDR3: TGCAGTGCTACTCAGCGGGAGACCACAGATACGCAGTATTTT. Its protein product is CSATQRETTDTQYF. V usage is TRBV20-1 and J usage is TRBJ2-3; TRBD2 agrees at 8 bases. The CDR3 sequence is 14 residues long. Germline CDR1 reads DFQATT; CDR2 reads SNEGSKA (reference sequence). Trimming cost V 4 bases and J 2 bases; bases outside gene matches: 5.

V is TRBV7-8 and J is TRBJ1-4; D might be TRBD1 (5 bases). CDR3 size: 14 residues. V lost 5 bases and J 4 bases, leaving 11 bases between the germline ends. Germline CDR1 and CDR2: SGHVS and FQNEAQ. CDR3 DNA sequence: TGTGCCAGCAGCCGGGACGGGGGTAATGAAAAACTGTTTTTT. The encoded protein is CASSRDGGNEKLFF. The full variable domain, rest sourced from reference TRBV7-8 and TRBJ1-4, is GAGVSQSPRYKVAKRGQDVALRCDPISGHVSLFWYQQALGQGPEFLTYFQNEAQLDKSGLPSDRFFAERPEGSVSTLKIQRTQQEDSAVYLCASSRDGGNEKLFFGSGTQLSVL.

The CDR3 loop is CASSLVVGAGNTIYF. CDR3 DNA: TGTGCCAGCAGCTTAGTAGTAGGGGCTGGAAACACCATATATTTT. The V and J genes are TRBV7-2 and TRBJ1-3, with a tentative D call TRBD1 (5 bases). CDR1 is SGHTA and CDR2 is FQGNSA in the germline V gene. The CDR3 spans 15 residues. V was trimmed by 1 base and J by 2 bases, leaving 9 bases between them.

The chain couples TRBV9 to TRBJ2-7; D may be TRBD2 (7 bases). V lost 5 bases to trimming and J lost 2 bases, with 14 bases between them. From germline, CDR1 is SGDLS and CDR2 YYNGEE. The CDR3 consists of 14 residues. The CDR3 is CASSGGGAPYEQYF. The CDR3 DNA reads as TGTGCCAGCAGTGGGGGGGGCGCGCCCTACGAGCAGTACTTC.

The V and J genes are TRBV5-4 and TRBJ1-1, with D perhaps TRBD1 (5 bases). Trimming removed 4 bases at V and 5 bases at J, with 18 bases between. Germline CDR1 is SGHNT and CDR2 is YYREEE (reference sequence). The CDR3 runs to 15 residues. The CDR3 DNA sequence: TGTGCCAGCAGCGCGGGACCCGGGCGAGATACTGAAGCTTTCTTT. It yields the protein CASSAGPGRDTEAFF.

This clonotype was seen at least ten times. The V and J genes are TRBV5-1 and TRBJ1-1; no clear D gene. The germline V gene encodes CDR1 SGHRS and CDR2 YFSETQ. This CDR3 comprises 14 residues. V lost 0 bases, J lost 4 bases, and 10 bases lay in between. In nucleotides, the CDR3 is TGCGCCAGCAGCTTGGAAAGGGCCAGCACTGAAGCTTTCTTT. Translating it yields CASSLERASTEAFF.

This clonotype was recorded many times. CDR3 coding DNA: TGCGCCAGCAGCTCCCCCTCAGCAGGGATGAACACTGAAGCTTTCTTT. Residues: CASSSPSAGMNTEAFF. The rearrangement uses TRBV5-1 and TRBJ1-1; TRBD1 is a possible D gene (5 bases). The V end lost 3 bases, the J end lost 0 bases, and 15 bases lay between the germline ends. The CDR3 runs 16 residues. CDR1 and CDR2 (germline): SGHRS, YFSETQ.